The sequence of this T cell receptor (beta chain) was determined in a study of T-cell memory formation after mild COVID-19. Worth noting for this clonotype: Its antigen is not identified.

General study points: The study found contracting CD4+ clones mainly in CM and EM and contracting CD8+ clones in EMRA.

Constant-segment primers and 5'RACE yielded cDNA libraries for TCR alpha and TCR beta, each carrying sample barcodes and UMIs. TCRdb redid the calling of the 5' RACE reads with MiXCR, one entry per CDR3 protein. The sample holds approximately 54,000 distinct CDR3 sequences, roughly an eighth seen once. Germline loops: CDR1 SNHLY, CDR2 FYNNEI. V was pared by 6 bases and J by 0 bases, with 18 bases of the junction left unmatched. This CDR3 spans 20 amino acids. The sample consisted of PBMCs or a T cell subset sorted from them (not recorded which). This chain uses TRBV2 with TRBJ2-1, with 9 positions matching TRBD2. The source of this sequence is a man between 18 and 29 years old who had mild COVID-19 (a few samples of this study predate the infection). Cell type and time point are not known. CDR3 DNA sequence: TGTGCCAGCAGGCCCAGGGGAGCGGGGGGCCTGTCTGGCTCCTACAATGAGCAGTTCTTC. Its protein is CASRPRGAGGLSGSYNEQFF.